This record concerns one T cell receptor beta chain sequence. The antigen remains undetermined. This sample is part of a study of shared clonotypes between healthy human individuals. On the study more broadly: The donor pool was made up of a couple of women and three men aged 18 to 49.

Trimming removed 5 bases from V and 4 bases from J, with 18 bases in between. Germline V gene lookup returns CDR1 GTSNPN and CDR2 SVGIG (reference sequence). The CDR3 contains 15 residues. Selected positively for CCR7 and CD45RO-negative, naive CD8 cells excluded terminally differentiated effector memory CD45RA+ cells. Whole-study results and caveats: Rarefaction gave evidence that sorted-subset sequencing remained incomplete despite large depth. Clonotype sharing among donors, it was expected, would be affected by sequencing depth.

Sequencing was at deep level. Some clones are missing from TCRdb's copy, which holds only in-frame ones; the method was immunoSEQ multiplex PCR. The table lists about 820,000 clones, 85% to 95% of them singletons. The J gene is TRBJ1-5, the V gene TRBV30; the D gene is possibly TRBD1 (6 bases). The sequencing input was naive CD8+ T cells sorted from blood. This clonotype was obtained from a man aged 25 to 40 in good health. The CDR3 DNA sequence: TGTGCCTGGGATACAGGGTTGGGAACTAATCAGCCCCAGCATTTT. Its protein is CAWDTGLGTNQPQHF.